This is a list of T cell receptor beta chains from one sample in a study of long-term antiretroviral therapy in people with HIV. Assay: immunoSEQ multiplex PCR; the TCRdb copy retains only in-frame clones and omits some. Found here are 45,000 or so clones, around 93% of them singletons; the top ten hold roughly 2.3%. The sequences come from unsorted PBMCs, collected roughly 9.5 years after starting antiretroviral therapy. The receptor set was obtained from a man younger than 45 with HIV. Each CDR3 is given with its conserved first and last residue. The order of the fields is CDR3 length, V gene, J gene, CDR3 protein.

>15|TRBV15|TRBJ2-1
CATSRASGGYNEQFF
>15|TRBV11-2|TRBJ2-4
CASSLGAGGQNIQYF
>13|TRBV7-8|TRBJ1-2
CASSPMWAYGYTF
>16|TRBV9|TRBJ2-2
CASSVVPRDNTGELFF
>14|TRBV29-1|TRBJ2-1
CSVATGITYNEQFF
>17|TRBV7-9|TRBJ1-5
CASSLSWGRGSNQPQHF
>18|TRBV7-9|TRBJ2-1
CASSSDRVGGGWSNEQFF
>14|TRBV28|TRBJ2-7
CASSLVWGAYEQYF
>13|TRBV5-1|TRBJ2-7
CASRSTGTYEQYF
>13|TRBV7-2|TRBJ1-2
CASSSSLVYGYTF
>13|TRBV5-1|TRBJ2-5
CASSFGSQETQYF
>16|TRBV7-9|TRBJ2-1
CASSWTGVRVNNEQFF
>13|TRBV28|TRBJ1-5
CASSRGRPQPQHF
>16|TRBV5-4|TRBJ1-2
CASSLAAGAGDYGYTF
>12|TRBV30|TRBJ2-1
CAWSTPRVEQFF
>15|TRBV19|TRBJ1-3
CASSKGQHSGNTIYF
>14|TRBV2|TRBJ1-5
CASSGTYSNQPQHF
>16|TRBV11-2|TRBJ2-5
CASSLGTSGSQETQYF
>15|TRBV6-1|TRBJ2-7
CASTPLGAANYEQYF
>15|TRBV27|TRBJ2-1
CASSLREPTYNEQFF
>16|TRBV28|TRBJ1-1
CASRTTGTGDNTEAFF
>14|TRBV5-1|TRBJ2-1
CASSLGDSHNEQFF
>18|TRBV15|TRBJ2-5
CATSRDIRTGGDQETQYF
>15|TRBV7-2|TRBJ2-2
CASSAGQGLGGELFF
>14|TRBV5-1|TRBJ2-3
CASSPGEVTDTQYF
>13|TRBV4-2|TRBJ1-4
CASSRDINEKLFF
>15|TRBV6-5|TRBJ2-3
CASSYSPLGSDTQYF
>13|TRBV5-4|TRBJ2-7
CASSLFTSPEQYF
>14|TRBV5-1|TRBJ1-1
CASSLAGGPTEAFF
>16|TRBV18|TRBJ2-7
CASSSLSGKVAYEQYF
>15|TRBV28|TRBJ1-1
CASSPLGTGSTEAFF
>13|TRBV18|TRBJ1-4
CASATERSEKLFF
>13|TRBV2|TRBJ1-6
CASSGQGNSPLHF
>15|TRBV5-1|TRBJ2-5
CASRWTSGVSETQYF
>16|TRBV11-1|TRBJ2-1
CASKERAGSSYNEQFF
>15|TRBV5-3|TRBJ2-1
CARSYIAGGQNEQFF
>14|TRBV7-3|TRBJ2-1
CASSFNVGSNEQFF
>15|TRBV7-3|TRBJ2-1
CASSLTPGPYNEQFF
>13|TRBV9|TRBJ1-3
CASSPLSGNTIYF
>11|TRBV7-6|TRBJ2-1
CASSLNNEQFF
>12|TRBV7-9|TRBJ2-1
CASSHLARKQFF
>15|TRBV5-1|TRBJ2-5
CASSLGLAYRETQYF
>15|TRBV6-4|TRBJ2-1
CASSDSSGGANEQFF
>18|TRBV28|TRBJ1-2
CASSSSVNLGQADYGYTF
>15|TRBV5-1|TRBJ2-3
CASSLIWGAQDTQYF
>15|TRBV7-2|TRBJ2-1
CASSVRTSGQGEQFF
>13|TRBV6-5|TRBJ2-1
CASTRGDRYEQFF
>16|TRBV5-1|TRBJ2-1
CASSLTRGGLMNEQFF
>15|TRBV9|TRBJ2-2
CASSHPTFNTGELFF
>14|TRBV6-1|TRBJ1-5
CASSELDRGQPQHF